What follows describes a single TCR beta chain. The source of the sample is a study of blood T cell repertoires in COVID-19. Method: immunoSEQ multiplex PCR; TCRdb's copy keeps in-frame clones and lacks some. The table has more than 65,000 clones, about three quarters seen once. This CDR3 is 12 amino acids long. The germline V and J ends were trimmed by 5 bases and 5 bases, with 9 bases remaining between them. Germline CDR1 is MDHEN and CDR2 is SYDVKM. Sample: peripheral blood. The rearrangement links TRBV28 to TRBJ1-2; D might be TRBD1 (6 bases). The receptor comes from a woman aged 70-85 years with acute or convalescent COVID-19. The CDR3 loop reads CASSLTGYGYTF. The CDR3 coding sequence is TGTGCCAGCAGTCTCACAGGGTATGGCTACACCTTC.